This paragraph covers one TCR beta chain sequence. Its cognate antigen is unknown. The CDR3 totals 14 residues. Germline V gene data show CDR1 as DFQATT and CDR2 as SNEGSKA (reference sequence). The ends lost 6 bases at V and 4 bases at J; junction bases unmatched: 8. The sample comes from a study of early T cells in non-severe SARS-CoV-2 infection. As for the study in general: Investigators sequenced bulk RNA drawn from unsorted whole blood, and chains remained unpaired.

As part of library construction, unique molecular identifiers were attached to individual cDNA molecules. TCRdb re-called the 5' RACE reads with MiXCR, one entry per CDR3 protein. The sample shows about 60,000 distinct CDR3 sequences, roughly 18% of them seen only once. Study results and caveats: Using VDJdb, the matching emphasized anti-spike CD8 responses while missing private and CD4 specificities.

The specimen comprised whole blood, sampled at baseline. J is TRBJ2-5 and V is TRBV20-1; 10 positions match TRBD1. The origin of this receptor is an adult who was a healthcare worker with PCR-confirmed SARS-CoV-2 infection or an uninfected control (not recorded which). Here the CDR3 reads CSAKDGTGVETQYF. CDR3 nucleotide sequence: TGCAGTGCCAAGGATGGGACAGGGGTAGAGACCCAGTACTTC.